Shown below are 20 T cell receptor beta chains from a single sample sequenced in a study of PD-1 blockade in mismatch repair-deficient tumors. TCRdb's table, derived via immunoSEQ multiplex PCR, lists solely in-frame clones and lacks some. The table has roughly 120,000 clones, over 65% seen once; the top ten hold 4.7%. Sequenced material: peripheral blood, taken about 60 weeks after starting pembrolizumab. These receptors were obtained from an adult with mismatch repair-deficient cancer.

This clone was counted a single time. V gene TRBV29-1 combines with J gene TRBJ1-3; D is unresolved. V lost 4 bases and J lost 3, with 10 bases in between. Per the germline V gene, CDR1 is SQVTM and CDR2 is ANQGSEA. There are 13 residues in the CDR3. CDR3 nucleotide sequence: TGCAGCGTTGGGTCGGCCAGTGGAAACACCATATATTTT. Its protein product is CSVGSASGNTIYF.

The chain couples TRBV30 to TRBJ2-7; unclear D gene. The V gene lost 3 bases and the J gene lost 4 bases, with 16 bases spanning the gap. This CDR3 contains 14 residues. Germline V gene sequence: CDR1 GTSNPN, CDR2 SVGIG (reference sequence). For the CDR3, the DNA is TGTGCCTGGAGGGCAACCGGGTCGAGATACGAGCAGTACTTC. It translates to CAWRATGSRYEQYF.

The V gene is TRBV6-1, the J gene TRBJ2-3; the D gene could be TRBD1 or TRBD2 (5 bases each). Germline V gives CDR1 MNHNS, CDR2 SASEGT. This CDR3 comprises 14 residues. V dropped 3 bases and J dropped 3 bases, with 10 bases sitting between them. The CDR3 spells CASSDLGTTDTQYF. CDR3 coding DNA: TGTGCCAGCAGTGACCTCGGGACGACAGATACGCAGTATTTT.

The CDR3 sequence: CASIRTAYTGELFF. In DNA, the CDR3 is TGTGCCAGCATTCGGACAGCGTACACCGGGGAGCTGTTTTTT. The chain joins TRBV6-5 to TRBJ2-2; D may be TRBD1 (6 bases). V lost 7 bases and J 3 bases, leaving 12 bases between the germline ends. Germline values: CDR1 MNHEY, CDR2 SVGAGI. This CDR3 has 14 residues.

The J gene is TRBJ1-5, the V gene TRBV6-1; D gene uncertain. This CDR3 is 12 amino acids long. The germline V gene has CDR1 MNHNS and CDR2 SASEGT. The V end lost 0 bases, the J end lost 15 bases, and 12 bases lay between the germline ends. The CDR3 DNA reads TGTGCCAGCAGTGAAGCAGCGAGGGCCTGGCATTTT. Translation: CASSEAARAWHF.

J is TRBJ2-1 and V is TRBV12-5, with 10 bases aligning to TRBD2. CDR1 is LGHNT and CDR2 is FRNRAP in the germline V gene. This CDR3 comprises 19 residues. The V gene end was trimmed by 0 bases and the J gene end by 4 bases; junction bases not matched to a gene: 12. Here the CDR3 DNA reads TGTGCTAGTGGTTTGGTCTCGTGGGGTGGACTAGCGGCATACAATGAGCAGTTCTTC. Encoded protein: CASGLVSWGGLAAYNEQFF.

Many counts were recorded for this clone. The chain carries TRBV7-9 and TRBJ2-3; D is possibly TRBD2 (5 bases). V dropped 4 bases and J dropped 0 bases, with 11 bases sitting between them. Germline V CDR1 and CDR2: SEHNR, FQNEAQ (reference sequence). The CDR3 is made up of 15 amino acids. For the CDR3, the DNA is TGTGCCAGCAGCTCCTCGGGGTCTAGCACAGATACGCAGTATTTT. This sequence encodes CASSSSGSSTDTQYF.

The rearrangement joins TRBV27 to TRBJ2-7; the D gene is possibly TRBD2 (7 bases). The germline gives CDR1 MNHEY, CDR2 SMNVEV (reference sequence). This CDR3 comprises 15 residues. Trimming stripped 5 bases from V and 0 bases from J, with 14 bases between. The CDR3 spells CASSPRGGGSYEQYF. The DNA of the CDR3 is TGTGCCAGCAGTCCCCGGGGAGGGGGCTCCTACGAGCAGTACTTC.

This chain joins TRBV28 and TRBJ1-3; no reliable D call. Germline V lookup: CDR1 MDHEN, CDR2 SYDVKM. The CDR3 totals 15 residues. Trimming removed 4 bases at V and 4 bases at J, with 14 bases between. This CDR3 reads CASSSGSGRGNTIYF. The CDR3 DNA is TGTGCCAGCAGTTCCGGGTCGGGCAGAGGAAACACCATATATTTT. Combining the CDR3 with reference TRBV28 and TRBJ1-3 gives the whole variable domain DVKVTQSSRYLVKRTGEKVFLECVQDMDHENMFWYRQDPGLGLRLIYFSYDVKMKEKGDIPEGYSVSREKKERFSLILESASTNQTSMYLCASSSGSGRGNTIYFGEGSWLTVV.

The count of this clone is one. This rearrangement joins TRBV4-3 to TRBJ2-3; 7 nucleotides agree with TRBD2. The CDR3 loop spans 16 amino acids. Germline V gene data show CDR1 as LGHNA and CDR2 as YSLEER. The trim removed 0 bases at V and 6 bases at J, leaving 9 bases unmatched. CDR3 sequence: CASSQDIGREWDTQYF. In nucleotides, the CDR3 is TGCGCCAGCAGCCAAGACATCGGGCGGGAGTGGGATACGCAGTATTTT.

This chain joins TRBV5-1 and TRBJ2-2; 12 bases line up with TRBD2. With 2 bases clipped from V and 4 bases from J, the junction kept 12 bases outside the gene matches. Germline CDR1 and CDR2: SGHRS and YFSETQ. The CDR3 length is 19 residues. CDR3 DNA: TGCGCCAGCAGCTTCCAGCCCTCGACTAGCGGGAGTGGCACCGGGGAGCTGTTTTTT. This codes for CASSFQPSTSGSGTGELFF. The full variable domain, rest sourced from reference TRBV5-1 and TRBJ2-2, is KAGVTQTPRYLIKTRGQQVTLSCSPISGHRSVSWYQQTPGQGLQFLFEYFSETQRNKGNFPGRFSGRQFSNSRSEMNVSTLELGDSALYLCASSFQPSTSGSGTGELFFGEGSRLTVL.

V usage is TRBV21-1 and J usage is TRBJ1-2; TRBD1 is the table's D call and was not checked against the DNA. TRBV21-1 is annotated as a pseudogene. The CDR3 runs 14 residues. The CDR3 DNA reads as TGTGCCAGCAGCAAATTCCCAGGGAACTATGGCTACACCTTC. Translating it yields CASSKFPGNYGYTF.

The gene calls are TRBV19 and TRBJ2-4; a possible D gene is TRBD2 (5 bases). The CDR3 has 12 amino acids. Germline-derived CDR1 and CDR2 are LNHDA and SQIVND (reference sequence). The CDR3 spells CVPGSGKNIQYF. The CDR3 DNA reads TGTGTTCCGGGATCGGGCAAAAACATTCAGTACTTC.

The J gene is TRBJ2-1, the V gene TRBV19; TRBD2 matches 7 bases. The germline V gene encodes CDR1 LNHDA and CDR2 SQIVND (reference sequence). V was clipped by 6 bases and J by 4 bases; unmatched bases: 12. CDR3 length: 16 amino acids. The CDR3 is CASSPSGGRVYNEQFF. The CDR3 nucleotides are TGTGCCAGTAGCCCTAGCGGCGGGAGAGTGTACAATGAGCAGTTCTTC.

The chain employs TRBV6-1 and TRBJ2-7; D may be TRBD1 (6 bases). Trimming took 4 bases from V and 3 from J, leaving 7 bases between them. CDR3 length: 12 residues. Germline V gene lookup returns CDR1 MNHNS and CDR2 SASEGT. The DNA for the CDR3 is TGTGCCAGCAGTGCCAGGGGCTACGAGCAGTACTTC. Translating it yields CASSARGYEQYF.

CDR3 in DNA: TGCGCCAGCAGCGGGGCATTTAGCTCCTACAATGAGCAGTTCTTC. Its protein is CASSGAFSSYNEQFF. This chain connects TRBV5-1 to TRBJ2-1; maybe TRBD1 (5 bases). V was shortened by 4 bases and J by 0 bases, with 11 bases between the two germline ends. The CDR3 sequence is 15 residues long. In germline, CDR1 is SGHRS, CDR2 YFSETQ. The variable domain in full, with the rest retrieved from reference TRBV5-1 and TRBJ2-1, is KAGVTQTPRYLIKTRGQQVTLSCSPISGHRSVSWYQQTPGQGLQFLFEYFSETQRNKGNFPGRFSGRQFSNSRSEMNVSTLELGDSALYLCASSGAFSSYNEQFFGPGTRLTVL.

The rearrangement links TRBV9 to TRBJ2-1; weak D call: TRBD2 (6 bases). V lost 1 base to trimming and J lost 7 bases, with 15 bases between them. The CDR3 extends over 15 amino acids. Looked up from germline, CDR1 is SGDLS and CDR2 is YYNGEE. The CDR3 protein is CASSVIGSGGNEQFF. As DNA, the CDR3 is TGTGCCAGCAGCGTAATCGGGAGTGGGGGAAATGAGCAGTTCTTC.

The CDR3 is CASSSIQIQGGNEQFF. CDR3 sequence (DNA): TGTGCCAGCAGCTCAATACAGATTCAGGGAGGCAATGAGCAGTTCTTC. This chain links TRBV5-6 with TRBJ2-1; TRBD2 is a possible D gene (6 bases). Germline V gene sequence: CDR1 SGHDT, CDR2 YYEEEE. Trimming stripped 3 bases from V and 6 bases from J, with 19 bases between. This CDR3 is 16 amino acids long.

The CDR3, as DNA: TGTGCCAGCAGCCCAGGGCGACTGGGACACCAACTAACCTACAATGAGCAGTTCTTC. Its translation is CASSPGRLGHQLTYNEQFF. The rearrangement links TRBV7-9 to TRBJ2-1, with a weak D call TRBD1 (6 bases). Looked up from germline, CDR1 is SEHNR and CDR2 is FQNEAQ (reference sequence). This CDR3 is built from 19 residues. The germline V and J ends were trimmed by 5 bases and 2 bases, with 25 bases remaining between them.

The CDR3, as DNA: TGTGCCTGGAAGAGAAGTAAAGCGGACTATGGCTACACCTTC. Its protein product is CAWKRSKADYGYTF. The chain recombines TRBV30 with TRBJ1-2; D gene unclear. Trimming shortened V by 4 bases and J by 3 bases, and 15 bases separated the two germline ends. Germline CDR1 GTSNPN, CDR2 SVGIG (reference sequence). This CDR3 has 14 amino acids. Full variable domain (missing parts from reference TRBV30 and TRBJ1-2): SQTIHQWPATLVQPVGSPLSLECTVEGTSNPNLYWYRQAAGRGLQLLFYSVGIGQISSEVPQNLSASRPQDRQFILSSKKLLLSDSGFYLCAWKRSKADYGYTFGSGTRLTVV.